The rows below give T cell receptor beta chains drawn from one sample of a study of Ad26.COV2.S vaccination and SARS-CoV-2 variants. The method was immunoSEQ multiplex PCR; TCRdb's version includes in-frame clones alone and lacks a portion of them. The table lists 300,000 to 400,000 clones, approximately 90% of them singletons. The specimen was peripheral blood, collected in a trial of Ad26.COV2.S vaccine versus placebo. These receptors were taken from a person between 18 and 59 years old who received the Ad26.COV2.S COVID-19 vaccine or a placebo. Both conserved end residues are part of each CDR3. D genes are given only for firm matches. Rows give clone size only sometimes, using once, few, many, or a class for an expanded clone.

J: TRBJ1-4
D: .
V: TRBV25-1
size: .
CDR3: CASSTVSKVEKLFF
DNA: TGTGCCAGCAGCACAGTGAGTAAGGTCGAAAAACTGTTTTTT

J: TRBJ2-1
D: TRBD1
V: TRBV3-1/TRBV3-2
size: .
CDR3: CASSQDHRGSEQFF
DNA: TGTGCCAGCAGCCAAGATCACAGGGGCAGTGAGCAGTTCTTC

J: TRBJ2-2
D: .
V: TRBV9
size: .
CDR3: CASSPAPTGELFF
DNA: TGTGCCAGCAGCCCCGCCCCCACCGGGGAGCTGTTTTTT

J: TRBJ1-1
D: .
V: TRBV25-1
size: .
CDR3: CASTGRGGNTEAFF
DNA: TGTGCCAGCACCGGGAGGGGGGGGAACACTGAAGCTTTCTTT

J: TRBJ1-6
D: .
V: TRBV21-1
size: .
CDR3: CASSKAPEPLHF
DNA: TGTGCCAGCAGCAAAGCCCCTGAGCCCCTCCACTTT

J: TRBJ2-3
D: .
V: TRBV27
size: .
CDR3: CASTSYTDTQYF
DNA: TGTGCCAGCACCTCCTACACAGATACGCAGTATTTT

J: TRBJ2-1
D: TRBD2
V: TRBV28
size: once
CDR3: CASSPSGGSFDEQFF
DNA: TGTGCCAGCAGTCCCTCCGGCGGGAGTTTTGATGAGCAGTTCTTC

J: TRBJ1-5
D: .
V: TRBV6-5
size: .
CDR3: CASSLNRVSNQPQHF
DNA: TGTGCCAGCAGCCTTAACAGGGTAAGCAATCAGCCCCAGCATTTT

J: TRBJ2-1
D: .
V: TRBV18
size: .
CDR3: CASSPQRAQGRGTSYNEQFF
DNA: TGTGCCAGCTCACCACAAAGGGCGCAGGGGAGAGGGACTTCCTACAATGAGCAGTTCTTC

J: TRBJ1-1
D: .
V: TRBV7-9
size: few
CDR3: CASSLVRGRNTEAFF
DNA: TGTGCCAGCAGCTTAGTAAGGGGGAGGAACACTGAAGCTTTCTTT

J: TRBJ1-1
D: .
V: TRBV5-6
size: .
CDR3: CASSMQYTEAFF
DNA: TGTGCCAGCAGTATGCAGTACACTGAAGCTTTCTTT

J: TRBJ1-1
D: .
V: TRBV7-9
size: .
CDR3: CASSLRGGTEAFF
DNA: TGTGCCAGCAGCTTAAGGGGGGGCACTGAAGCTTTCTTT

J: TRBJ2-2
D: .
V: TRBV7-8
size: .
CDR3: CASGMDTGRSAGELFF
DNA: TGTGCCAGCGGAATGGATACAGGGAGATCGGCCGGGGAGCTGTTTTTT

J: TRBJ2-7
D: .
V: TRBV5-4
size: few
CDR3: CASSRDGSSYEQYF
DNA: TGTGCCAGCAGTCGGGACGGGAGCTCCTACGAGCAGTACTTC

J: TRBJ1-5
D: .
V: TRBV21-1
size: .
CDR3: CASRRSANQPQHF
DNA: TGTGCCAGCCGGAGATCTGCCAATCAGCCCCAGCATTTT

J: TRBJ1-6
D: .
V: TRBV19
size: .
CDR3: CASNTRGLDSPLHF
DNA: TGTGCCAGTAATACGCGGGGATTGGATTCACCCCTCCACTTT

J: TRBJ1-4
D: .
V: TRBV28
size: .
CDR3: CASSPLNRVTNEKLFF
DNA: TGTGCCAGCAGCCCCCTTAACAGGGTGACTAATGAAAAACTGTTTTTT

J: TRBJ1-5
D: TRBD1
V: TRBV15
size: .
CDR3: CATSRAGGPGQNNQPQHF
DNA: TGTGCCACCAGCAGAGCCGGAGGGCCGGGACAGAACAATCAGCCCCAGCATTTT

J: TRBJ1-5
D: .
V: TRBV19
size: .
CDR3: CASSRRGGGDQPQHF
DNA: TGTGCCAGTAGTAGGAGGGGCGGCGGAGATCAGCCCCAGCATTTT

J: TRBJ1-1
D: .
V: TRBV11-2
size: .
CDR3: CASRQTGTTDMNTEAFF
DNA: TGTGCCAGCAGACAAACCGGGACGACAGATATGAACACTGAAGCTTTCTTT

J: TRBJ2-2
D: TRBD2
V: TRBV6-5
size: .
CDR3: CASSRLAGAGGELFF
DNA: TGTGCCAGCAGTCGACTAGCGGGAGCGGGCGGGGAGCTGTTTTTT